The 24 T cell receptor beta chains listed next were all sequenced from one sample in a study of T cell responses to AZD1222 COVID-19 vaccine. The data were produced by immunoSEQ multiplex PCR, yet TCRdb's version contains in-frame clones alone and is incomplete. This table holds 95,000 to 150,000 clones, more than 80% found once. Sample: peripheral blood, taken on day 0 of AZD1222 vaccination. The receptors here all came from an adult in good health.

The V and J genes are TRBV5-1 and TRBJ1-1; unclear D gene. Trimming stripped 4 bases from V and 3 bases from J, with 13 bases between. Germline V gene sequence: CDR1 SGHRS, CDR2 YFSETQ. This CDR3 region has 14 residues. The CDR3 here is CASSLDSSHTEAFF. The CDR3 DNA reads TGCGCCAGCAGCCTAGACTCGAGCCACACTGAAGCTTTCTTT.

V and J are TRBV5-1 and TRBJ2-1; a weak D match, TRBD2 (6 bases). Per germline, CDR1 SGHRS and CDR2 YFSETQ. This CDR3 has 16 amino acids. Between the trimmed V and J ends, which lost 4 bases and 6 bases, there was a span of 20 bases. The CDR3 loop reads CASSPLRRDLVNEQFF. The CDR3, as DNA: TGCGCCAGCAGCCCCCTAAGGCGGGACCTCGTCAATGAGCAGTTCTTC.

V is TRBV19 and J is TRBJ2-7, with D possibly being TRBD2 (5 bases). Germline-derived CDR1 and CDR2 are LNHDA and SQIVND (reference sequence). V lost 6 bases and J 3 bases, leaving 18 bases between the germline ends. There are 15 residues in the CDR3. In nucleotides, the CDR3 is TGTGCCAGTAGCAAACTTAGAGGGCAGCACTACGAGCAGTACTTC. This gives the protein CASSKLRGQHYEQYF.

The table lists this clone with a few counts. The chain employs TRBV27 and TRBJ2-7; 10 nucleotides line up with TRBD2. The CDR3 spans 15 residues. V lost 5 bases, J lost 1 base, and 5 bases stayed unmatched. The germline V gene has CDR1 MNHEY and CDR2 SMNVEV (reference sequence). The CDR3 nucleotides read TGTGCCAGCAGTCCTAGCGGGGGCCTTTCCTACGAGCAGTACTTC. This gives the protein CASSPSGGLSYEQYF.

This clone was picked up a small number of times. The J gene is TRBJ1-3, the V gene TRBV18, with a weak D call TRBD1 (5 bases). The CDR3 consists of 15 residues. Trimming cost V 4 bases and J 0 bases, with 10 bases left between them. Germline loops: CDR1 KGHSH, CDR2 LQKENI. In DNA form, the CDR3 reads TGTGCCAGCTCACTTACAGGCACCTCTGGAAACACCATATATTTT. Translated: CASSLTGTSGNTIYF.

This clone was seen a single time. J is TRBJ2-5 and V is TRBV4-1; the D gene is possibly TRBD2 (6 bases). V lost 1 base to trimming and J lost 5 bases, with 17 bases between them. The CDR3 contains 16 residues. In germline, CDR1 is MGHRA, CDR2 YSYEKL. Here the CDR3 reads CASSQGISAGTETQYF. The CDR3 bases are TGCGCCAGCAGCCAAGGCATCTCGGCGGGAACCGAGACCCAGTACTTC.

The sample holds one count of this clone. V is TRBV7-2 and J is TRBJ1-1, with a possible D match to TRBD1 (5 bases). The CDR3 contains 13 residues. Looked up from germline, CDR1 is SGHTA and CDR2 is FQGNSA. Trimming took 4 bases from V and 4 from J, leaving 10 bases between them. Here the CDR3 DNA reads TGTGCCAGCAGCTCGCAGGGCTCCACTGAAGCTTTCTTT. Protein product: CASSSQGSTEAFF.

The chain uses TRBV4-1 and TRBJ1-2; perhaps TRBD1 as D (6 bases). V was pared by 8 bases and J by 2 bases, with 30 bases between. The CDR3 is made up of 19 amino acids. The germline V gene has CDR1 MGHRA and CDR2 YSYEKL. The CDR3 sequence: CASSRVDGQLLGPNYGYTF. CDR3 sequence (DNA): TGCGCCAGCTCCCGCGTCGATGGACAGCTCTTGGGGCCAAACTATGGCTACACCTTC.

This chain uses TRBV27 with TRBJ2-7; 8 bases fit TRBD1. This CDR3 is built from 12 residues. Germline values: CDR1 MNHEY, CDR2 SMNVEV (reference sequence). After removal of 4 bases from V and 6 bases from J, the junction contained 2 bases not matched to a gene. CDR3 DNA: TGTGCCAGCAGTTACGACAGGGGCGAGCAGTACTTC. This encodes CASSYDRGEQYF.

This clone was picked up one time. The CDR3 nucleotides are TGTGCCAGCAGCGTAGTCCCAACAGCAGATACGCAGTATTTT. This encodes CASSVVPTADTQYF. The chain couples TRBV9 to TRBJ2-3; D is unresolved. Trimming removed 0 bases at V and 4 bases at J, with 9 bases between. This CDR3 is built from 14 residues. Germline values: CDR1 SGDLS, CDR2 YYNGEE.

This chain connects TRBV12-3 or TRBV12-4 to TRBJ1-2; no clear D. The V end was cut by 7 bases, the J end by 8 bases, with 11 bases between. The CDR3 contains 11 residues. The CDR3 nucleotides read TGTGCCAGCAAAACGGGTGGAGGCTACACCTTC. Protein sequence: CASKTGGGYTF.

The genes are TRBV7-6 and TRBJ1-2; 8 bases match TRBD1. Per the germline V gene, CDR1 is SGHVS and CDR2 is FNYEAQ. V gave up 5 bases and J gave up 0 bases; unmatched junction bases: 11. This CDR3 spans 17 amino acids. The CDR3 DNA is TGTGCCAGCAGCCCCCGGACAGGGAGGCCTTCTAACTATGGCTACACCTTC. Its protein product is CASSPRTGRPSNYGYTF.

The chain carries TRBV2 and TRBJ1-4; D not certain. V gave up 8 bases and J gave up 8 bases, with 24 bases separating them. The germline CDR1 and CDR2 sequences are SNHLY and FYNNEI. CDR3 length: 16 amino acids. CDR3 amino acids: CASLPAAHHPDEKLFF. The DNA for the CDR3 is TGTGCCAGCTTACCGGCAGCCCACCACCCCGACGAAAAACTGTTTTTT.

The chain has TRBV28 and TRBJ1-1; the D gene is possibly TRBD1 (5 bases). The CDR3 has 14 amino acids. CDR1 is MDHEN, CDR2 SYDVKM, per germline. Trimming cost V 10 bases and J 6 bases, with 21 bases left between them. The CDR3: CAIRPGQGSSEAFF. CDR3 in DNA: TGTGCCATCCGACCGGGGCAGGGCTCTTCTGAAGCTTTCTTT.

The CDR3 DNA is TGTGCCAGCAGTGAAAGTAGGCGGGCCCTCGGCTATGGCTACACCTTC. Protein sequence: CASSESRRALGYGYTF. The genes are TRBV25-1 and TRBJ1-2, with D unresolved. CDR1 is MGHDK and CDR2 is SYGVNS in the germline V gene. V was clipped by 2 bases and J by 4 bases, with 17 bases between them. The CDR3 is made up of 16 amino acids.

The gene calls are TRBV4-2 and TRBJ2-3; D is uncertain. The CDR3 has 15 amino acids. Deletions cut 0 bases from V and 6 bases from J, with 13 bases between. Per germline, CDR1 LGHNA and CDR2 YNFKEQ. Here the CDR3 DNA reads TGTGCCAGCAGCCAAGAGAAGGCCCCGCCGGATACGCAGTATTTT. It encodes CASSQEKAPPDTQYF.

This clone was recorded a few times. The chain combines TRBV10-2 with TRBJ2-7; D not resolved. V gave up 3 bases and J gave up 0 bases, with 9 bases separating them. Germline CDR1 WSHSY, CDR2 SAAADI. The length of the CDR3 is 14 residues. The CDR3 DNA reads TGCGCCAGCAGTGATCCCGGGTCCTCCTACGAGCAGTACTTC. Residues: CASSDPGSSYEQYF.

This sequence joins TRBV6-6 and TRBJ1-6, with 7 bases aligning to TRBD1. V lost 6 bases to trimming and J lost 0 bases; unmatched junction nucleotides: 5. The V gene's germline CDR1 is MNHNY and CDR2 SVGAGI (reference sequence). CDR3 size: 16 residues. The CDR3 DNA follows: TGTGCCAGCAGGCCACAGGGGAGCTCCTATAATTCACCCCTCCACTTT. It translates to CASRPQGSSYNSPLHF.

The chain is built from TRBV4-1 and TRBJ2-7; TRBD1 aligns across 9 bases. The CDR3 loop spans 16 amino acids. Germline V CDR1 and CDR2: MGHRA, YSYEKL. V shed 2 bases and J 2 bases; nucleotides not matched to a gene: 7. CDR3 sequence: CASSQYLGTGTYEQYF. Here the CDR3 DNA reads TGCGCCAGCAGCCAATATCTTGGGACAGGGACCTACGAGCAGTACTTC.

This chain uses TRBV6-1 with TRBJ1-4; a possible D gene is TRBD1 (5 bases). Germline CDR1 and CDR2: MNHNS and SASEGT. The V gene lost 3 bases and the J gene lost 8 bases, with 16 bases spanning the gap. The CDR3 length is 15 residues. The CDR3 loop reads CASSDLGGEGEKLFF. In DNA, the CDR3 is TGTGCCAGCAGTGATCTGGGGGGGGAAGGGGAAAAACTGTTTTTT.

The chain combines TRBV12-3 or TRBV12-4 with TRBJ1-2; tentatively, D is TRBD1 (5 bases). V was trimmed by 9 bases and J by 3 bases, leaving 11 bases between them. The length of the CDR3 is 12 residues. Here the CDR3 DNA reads TGTGCCAGTTTAAAGGGACACTATGGCTACACCTTC. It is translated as CASLKGHYGYTF.

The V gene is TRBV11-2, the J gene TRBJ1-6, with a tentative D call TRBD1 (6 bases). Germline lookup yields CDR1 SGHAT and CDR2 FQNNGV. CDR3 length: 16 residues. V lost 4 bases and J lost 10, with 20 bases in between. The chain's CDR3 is CASSWARGGRGSPLHF. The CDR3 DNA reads TGTGCCAGCAGCTGGGCAAGGGGGGGGCGAGGATCACCCCTCCACTTT.

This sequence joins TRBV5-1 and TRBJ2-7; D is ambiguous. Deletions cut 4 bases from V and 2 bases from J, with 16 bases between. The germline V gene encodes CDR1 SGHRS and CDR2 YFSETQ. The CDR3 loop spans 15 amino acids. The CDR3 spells CASSERDSWPYEQYF. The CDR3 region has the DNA TGCGCCAGCAGCGAACGAGATAGTTGGCCCTACGAGCAGTACTTC.

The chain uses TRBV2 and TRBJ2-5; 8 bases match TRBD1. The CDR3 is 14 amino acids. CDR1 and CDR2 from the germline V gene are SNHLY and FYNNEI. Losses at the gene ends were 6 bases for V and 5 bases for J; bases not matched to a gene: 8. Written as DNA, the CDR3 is TGTGCCAGCAGGACGACAGGGGCAGCGGAGACCCAGTACTTC. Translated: CASRTTGAAETQYF.